This T cell receptor (beta chain) was sequenced for a study of OX40 agonist ivuxolimab in advanced cancers. Some clones are missing from TCRdb's copy, which holds only in-frame ones; the method was immunoSEQ multiplex PCR. The table lists 80,000 or so clones, 80% to 95% of them singletons. The germline gives CDR1 SNHLY, CDR2 FYNNEI. V lost 7 bases to trimming and J lost 4 bases, with 4 bases between them. The CDR3 runs to 11 residues. Specimen: CD4+ or CD8+ T cells sorted from blood, collected in a trial of the OX40 agonist ivuxolimab. The clonotype originates from an adult with an advanced solid tumor such as melanoma, head and neck, liver or kidney cancer. This chain joins TRBV2 and TRBJ1-4; D gene ambiguous. CDR3 amino acids: CASKSNEKLFF. As DNA, the CDR3 is TGTGCCAGCAAAAGTAATGAAAAACTGTTTTTT.